Listed below are T cell receptor beta chains from one sample, sequenced in a study of blood T cell repertoires in COVID-19. Clones were sequenced by immunoSEQ multiplex PCR, and TCRdb holds only the in-frame ones, with some missing. The table has tens of thousands of clones, nearly 90% seen once. The source material was peripheral blood. Receptor source: a man in his sixties with active or convalescent COVID-19. The CDR3 runs from the conserved cysteine through the conserved F or W. D genes are given only for firm matches. Clone size is given for some rows only: seen once, a few or many times, or a class if the clone is expanded.

TRBV27	TRBD2	NA	TRBJ2-1	TGTGCCAGCAGTTTATCCCCACTAGCGGGAGTTAAGGATGAGCAGTTCTTC	CASSLSPLAGVKDEQFF
TRBV7-9	NA	few	TRBJ2-2	TGTGCCAGCATCCCCAAGGCGAGGTCGGGCACCGGGGAGCTGTTTTTT	CASIPKARSGTGELFF
TRBV7-3	NA	NA	TRBJ2-1	TGTGCCAGCAGTTCCGGACTGGCCTACAATGAGCAGTTCTTC	CASSSGLAYNEQFF
TRBV6-6	TRBD2	NA	TRBJ2-7	TGTGCCAGCAGTATGATAGCGGGAGTATACGAGCAGTACTTC	CASSMIAGVYEQYF
TRBV30	NA	NA	TRBJ1-1	TGTGCCTGGAGTAGGACAGTGAACACTGAAGCTTTCTTT	CAWSRTVNTEAFF
TRBV28	NA	NA	TRBJ1-1	TGTGCCAGCATAGACGGACTCGCCATGAGGAACACTGAAGCTTTCTTT	CASIDGLAMRNTEAFF
TRBV6-5	NA	once	TRBJ2-5	TGTGCCACCTCCACAGGCCAAGAGACCCAGTACTTC	CATSTGQETQYF
TRBV15	TRBD2	NA	TRBJ2-1	TGTGCCACCAGCATCGGCGGGAGTGGCGATGAGCAGTTCTTC	CATSIGGSGDEQFF
TRBV15	NA	NA	TRBJ2-5	TGTGCCACCAAACTCTTCCAGGGCCCTCAAGAGACCCAGTACTTC	CATKLFQGPQETQYF
TRBV12-3/TRBV12-4	TRBD1	NA	TRBJ1-2	TGTGCCAGCAGTTTCACAGGGGAAGGCTACACCTTC	CASSFTGEGYTF
TRBV7-9	TRBD2	NA	TRBJ2-3	TGTGCCAGCAGTTTCACTAGCGGGAGGTCTTCAGATACGCAGTATTTT	CASSFTSGRSSDTQYF
TRBV18	TRBD1	NA	TRBJ2-7	TGTGCCAGCTCACCCAGGGGGACCGACGAGCAGTACTTC	CASSPRGTDEQYF
TRBV2	TRBD1	few	TRBJ1-1	TGTGCCAGCCGATCGCGGTCGGGGACAGGGGGAGTACAAGCTTTCTTT	CASRSRSGTGGVQAFF
TRBV5-1	NA	NA	TRBJ1-1	TGCGCCAGCAGCTTGAGGGGCACCCCTGAAGCTTTCTTT	CASSLRGTPEAFF
TRBV28	TRBD1	NA	TRBJ1-1	TGTGCCAGCAGTTCCGCCGGGACAGGGGGACGAGCTTTCTTT	CASSSAGTGGRAFF
TRBV30	TRBD1	NA	TRBJ1-2	TGTGCCTGGGGCCTCACAGGGGGCGGCTATGGCTACACCTTC	CAWGLTGGGYGYTF
TRBV10-3	TRBD2	NA	TRBJ2-1	TGTGCCATATCACTAGCGGGATCTAGAGGGCCCTACAATGAGCAGTTCTTC	CAISLAGSRGPYNEQFF
TRBV21-1	NA	NA	TRBJ2-1	TGTGCCAGCGACTGGGAGGGGGAGGCCAACAACAATGAGCAGTTCTTC	CASDWEGEANNNEQFF
TRBV7-3	TRBD2	NA	TRBJ2-1	TGTGCCAGCAGTTCTAGCGGGAGCTACAATGAGCAGTTCTTC	CASSSSGSYNEQFF
TRBV24-1	NA	NA	TRBJ2-2	TGTGCCACCAGTGATCTAGGTGGGGACTCTACCGGGGAGCTGTTTTTT	CATSDLGGDSTGELFF
TRBV27	TRBD1	NA	TRBJ1-6	TGTGCCAGCAGTTTCGGGGACAGGGTGGTATCACCCCTCCACTTT	CASSFGDRVVSPLHF
TRBV19	TRBD1	NA	TRBJ1-2	TGTGCCAGTAGTACCCCGGGACAGATCTTCTATGGCTACACCTTC	CASSTPGQIFYGYTF
TRBV7-9	TRBD1	NA	TRBJ1-2	TGTGCCAGCAGATTAGGACAGGGGAATGGCTACACCTTC	CASRLGQGNGYTF
TRBV18	NA	NA	TRBJ2-3	TGTGCCAGCTCACAAAGACCCAACAGACAGGCCCACACAGATACGCAGTATTTT	CASSQRPNRQAHTDTQYF
TRBV19	TRBD2	NA	TRBJ2-5	TGTGCCAGTAGTTCCGGGAGGGCCGGGGAGACCCAGTACTTC	CASSSGRAGETQYF
TRBV19	NA	NA	TRBJ2-1	TGTGCCAGTAGCGTGAGGGTAAGCTCCTACAATGAGCAGTTCTTC	CASSVRVSSYNEQFF
TRBV18	NA	NA	TRBJ2-7	TGTGCCAGCTCACAGTTGACAGGTTTCGGCGAGCAGTACTTC	CASSQLTGFGEQYF
TRBV5-4	TRBD1	NA	TRBJ2-7	TGTGCCAGCAGCCGACAGGGGGCCTACGAGCAGTACTTC	CASSRQGAYEQYF
TRBV5-4	TRBD2	NA	TRBJ2-2	TGTGCCAGCAGCTTGCCTGGGGGGGGTGGCACCGGGGAGCTGTTTTTT	CASSLPGGGGTGELFF
TRBV28	NA	once	TRBJ1-2	TGTGCCAGCAGTTTGGGGCCGAGGGAGGTGGTCGGCTACACCTTC	CASSLGPREVVGYTF
TRBV14	NA	NA	TRBJ1-5	TGTGCCAGCAGCCAAGCTGGGTCGGGGCAGCCCCAGCATTTT	CASSQAGSGQPQHF
TRBV28	NA	NA	TRBJ1-1	TGTGCCAGCAGGAAACAAATTGACATCCTGGGGAACACTGAAGCTTTCTTT	CASRKQIDILGNTEAFF
TRBV11-3	NA	NA	TRBJ2-1	TGTGCCAGCAGCTTCGGACTCCCCAATGAGCAGTTCTTC	CASSFGLPNEQFF
TRBV9	NA	few	TRBJ1-2	TGTGCCAGCAGCGTAGGGGGAACAGGAGGCTACACCTTC	CASSVGGTGGYTF
TRBV28	TRBD2	once	TRBJ2-1	TGTGCCAGCACCCTAAGGGCGGGAGGGCGAAGGGAGCAGTTCTTC	CASTLRAGGRREQFF
TRBV3-1/TRBV3-2	NA	NA	TRBJ2-3	TGTGCCAGCAGCCTGGAGGGAACTAGGGATACGCAGTATTTT	CASSLEGTRDTQYF
TRBV28	TRBD2	NA	TRBJ2-2	TGTGCCATCGGGACTAGCGGGACCACCGGGGAGCTGTTTTTT	CAIGTSGTTGELFF
TRBV27	NA	few	TRBJ2-1	TGTGCCAGCAGCCGCGTGCATAACTACAATGAGCAGTTCTTC	CASSRVHNYNEQFF
TRBV10-1	NA	NA	TRBJ2-1	TGCGCCAGCAGTGTCACACCACGGCGGGATGGATCTTTTAATGAGCAGTTCTTC	CASSVTPRRDGSFNEQFF
TRBV2	TRBD1	NA	TRBJ1-6	TGTGCCAGGAAAAGGGGGCCTAATTCACCCCTCCACTTT	CARKRGPNSPLHF
TRBV5-8	TRBD1	NA	TRBJ1-3	TGTGCCAGCGCAGCCCGACAGGGCCGGGATTTT	CASAARQGRDF
TRBV11-2	NA	NA	TRBJ2-5	TGTGCCAGCAGCTTAGTAGGGGGACCGGGCCAAGAGACCCAGTACTTC	CASSLVGGPGQETQYF
TRBV11-2	TRBD1	once	TRBJ2-3	TGTGCCAGCAGCGTCCTAGGGGGCCGTGGCACAGATACGCAGTATTTT	CASSVLGGRGTDTQYF
TRBV2	TRBD1	NA	TRBJ2-7	TGTGCCAGCAGTGGACAGGGGTTCGAGCAGTACTTC	CASSGQGFEQYF
TRBV7-6	NA	once	TRBJ2-1	TGTGCCAGCAGCTTAGTTGGCGGTTCCTACAATGAGCAGTTCTTC	CASSLVGGSYNEQFF
TRBV10-3	TRBD2	NA	TRBJ2-5	TGTGCCATCAGGTCTAGCGGGGGACAAGAGACCCAGTACTTC	CAIRSSGGQETQYF
TRBV28	TRBD2	once	TRBJ2-5	TGTGCCAGCGGGCAGGGAGGAGCGGGACAAGAGACCCAGTACTTC	CASGQGGAGQETQYF
TRBV2	NA	NA	TRBJ1-2	TGTGCCAGCAGTGGAGAGGGAAGTGGCTATGGCTACACCTTC	CASSGEGSGYGYTF
TRBV20-1	TRBD1	NA	TRBJ1-2	TGCAGTGCCAGGGGGCGACGGGGCTACACCTTC	CSARGRRGYTF
TRBV5-1	TRBD1	NA	TRBJ2-3	TGCGCCAGCAGAGAGACAGGGTCCACAGATACGCAGTATTTT	CASRETGSTDTQYF
TRBV1	NA	few	TRBJ2-1	TGCACCAGCAGCCAAGTGGGGACTAGCAGCAATGAGCAGTTCTTC	CTSSQVGTSSNEQFF
TRBV6-5	NA	NA	TRBJ2-5	TGTGCCAGCAACCTCGCGGGCGGAGCGGAGACCCAGTACTTC	CASNLAGGAETQYF
TRBV24-1	TRBD2	NA	TRBJ2-1	TGTGCCACCAGTGACCCCGGGACTAGCGGGAGAGAGTTCTTC	CATSDPGTSGREFF
TRBV7-8	NA	NA	TRBJ1-5	TGTGCCAGCAGCTTAACGACTTTCGTTAATCAGCCCCAGCATTTT	CASSLTTFVNQPQHF
TRBV10-2	NA	NA	TRBJ2-6	TGCGCCAGCAGTGCGTCCGACAGGGCCAACGTCCTGACTTTC	CASSASDRANVLTF
TRBV27	TRBD1	once	TRBJ2-1	TGTGCCAGCAACCCGGATAGGGACAGGGGATATGAGCAGTTCTTC	CASNPDRDRGYEQFF
TRBV28	TRBD2	few	TRBJ2-7	TGTGCCAGCAGTTTATATCCGTCCACGGCTAGCGGGAAGAGCTCCTACGAGCAGTACTTC	CASSLYPSTASGKSSYEQYF
TRBV28	TRBD2	NA	TRBJ2-1	TGTGCCAGCAGTTTACCGCTATCGATAGCGGGATGGGAGCAGTTCTTC	CASSLPLSIAGWEQFF
TRBV27	TRBD1	NA	TRBJ1-2	TGTGCCAGCAGCCGGGACAGGGTGTCCTATGGCTACACCTTC	CASSRDRVSYGYTF
TRBV5-5	TRBD1	NA	TRBJ1-5	TGTGCCAGCAGCCGGTGGTCGACAGGGGGCGCGGGCAATCAGCCCCAGCATTTT	CASSRWSTGGAGNQPQHF